The rows below give T cell receptor beta chains drawn from one sample of a study of T cell changes during pregnancy in multiple sclerosis. Repertoires were generated with immunoSEQ multiplex PCR, while TCRdb's copy carries only in-frame clones and drops some. The sample lists around 62,000 clones, over 75% occurring once. Sequenced material: peripheral blood, taken in the third trimester of pregnancy. The receptor source for this set is a female donor with multiple sclerosis, enrolled in a pregnancy study. CDR3s include the opening cysteine and the closing phenylalanine or tryptophan. D genes are given only for firm matches. Clone size appears in some rows only: once, few, many, or a class for an expanded clone.

D gene: NA; clone size: NA; J gene: TRBJ1-5; CDR3 length: 13; V gene: TRBV19; CDR3 DNA: TGTGCCAGTCAAGGGAGCCTCAATCAGCCCCAGCATTTT; CDR3 protein: CASQGSLNQPQHF
D gene: TRBD1; clone size: NA; J gene: TRBJ2-7; CDR3 length: 15; V gene: TRBV7-2; CDR3 DNA: TGTGCCAGCAGCTTGGTACCGGGACAGGGCTACGAGCAGTACTTC; CDR3 protein: CASSLVPGQGYEQYF
D gene: NA; clone size: NA; J gene: TRBJ2-5; CDR3 length: 13; V gene: TRBV2; CDR3 DNA: TGTGCCAGCAGTGAACAGGGGCAGGGGACCCAGTACTTC; CDR3 protein: CASSEQGQGTQYF
D gene: TRBD1; clone size: once; J gene: TRBJ1-2; CDR3 length: 15; V gene: TRBV7-3; CDR3 DNA: TGTGCCAGCAGCAGTCGGACAGGAACGTATTCTGGCTACACCTTC; CDR3 protein: CASSSRTGTYSGYTF
D gene: TRBD1; clone size: NA; J gene: TRBJ2-7; CDR3 length: 17; V gene: TRBV10-3; CDR3 DNA: TGTGCCATCAGTGAGTCGCTAACAGGGGAGACCTCCTACGAGCAGTACTTC; CDR3 protein: CAISESLTGETSYEQYF
D gene: TRBD1; clone size: NA; J gene: TRBJ2-3; CDR3 length: 16; V gene: TRBV4-3; CDR3 DNA: TGCGCCAGCAGCCAAGATATCGGGACAGGCACAGATACGCAGTATTTT; CDR3 protein: CASSQDIGTGTDTQYF
D gene: NA; clone size: NA; J gene: TRBJ1-3; CDR3 length: 15; V gene: TRBV7-2; CDR3 DNA: TGTGCCAGCAGCTTAGGAGGGTCCGGTGGCGGCACCATATATTTT; CDR3 protein: CASSLGGSGGGTIYF
D gene: TRBD2; clone size: NA; J gene: TRBJ2-1; CDR3 length: 20; V gene: TRBV9; CDR3 DNA: TGTGCCAGCAGCCCACGGGCTAGCGGGGGGCCACCCTTTTCCTACAATGAGCAGTTCTTC; CDR3 protein: CASSPRASGGPPFSYNEQFF
D gene: NA; clone size: NA; J gene: TRBJ1-2; CDR3 length: 14; V gene: TRBV2; CDR3 DNA: TGTGCCACTTCTAGAAGAGCGGTGAGCAGGGGCTACACCTTC; CDR3 protein: CATSRRAVSRGYTF
D gene: TRBD2; clone size: NA; J gene: TRBJ2-5; CDR3 length: 14; V gene: TRBV30; CDR3 DNA: TGTGCCTGGAGTGGAGGACTAGCTTGGGAGACCCAGTACTTC; CDR3 protein: CAWSGGLAWETQYF
D gene: NA; clone size: NA; J gene: TRBJ1-2; CDR3 length: 13; V gene: TRBV2; CDR3 DNA: TGTGCCAGCAGTAGGGACATCGAGGGGGGCTACACCTTC; CDR3 protein: CASSRDIEGGYTF
D gene: NA; clone size: once; J gene: TRBJ1-2; CDR3 length: 18; V gene: TRBV1; CDR3 DNA: TGCACCAGCAGCCATTCGACCGGGACACCGACCACTAACTATGGCTACACCTTC; CDR3 protein: CTSSHSTGTPTTNYGYTF
D gene: TRBD1; clone size: NA; J gene: TRBJ1-6; CDR3 length: 14; V gene: TRBV11-2; CDR3 DNA: TGTGCCAGCAACCGACAGGGAGGTAATTCACCCCTCCACTTT; CDR3 protein: CASNRQGGNSPLHF
D gene: NA; clone size: once; J gene: TRBJ1-1; CDR3 length: 14; V gene: TRBV19; CDR3 DNA: TGTGCCACCACATCGGGTGCCGGGAACACTGAAGCTTTCTTT; CDR3 protein: CATTSGAGNTEAFF
D gene: NA; clone size: NA; J gene: TRBJ2-5; CDR3 length: 13; V gene: TRBV5-1; CDR3 DNA: TGCGCCAGCAGCCACAGGTACGAAGAGACCCAGTACTTC; CDR3 protein: CASSHRYEETQYF
D gene: NA; clone size: few; J gene: TRBJ2-2; CDR3 length: 16; V gene: TRBV6-1; CDR3 DNA: TGTGCCAGCACCGAAGCCCCAGGACAGTACACCGGGGAGCTGTTTTTT; CDR3 protein: CASTEAPGQYTGELFF
D gene: TRBD1; clone size: NA; J gene: TRBJ2-1; CDR3 length: 16; V gene: TRBV5-1; CDR3 DNA: TGCGCCAGCAGCGTAGCCGCAGGGGGCGACTACAATGAGCAGTTCTTC; CDR3 protein: CASSVAAGGDYNEQFF
D gene: NA; clone size: NA; J gene: TRBJ1-2; CDR3 length: 14; V gene: TRBV6-5; CDR3 DNA: TGTGCCAGCAGGCGAATCCAGGGATTGAATGGCTACACCTTC; CDR3 protein: CASRRIQGLNGYTF
D gene: NA; clone size: NA; J gene: TRBJ2-7; CDR3 length: 17; V gene: TRBV11-1; CDR3 DNA: TGTGCCAGCAGCTTCGGACTTACCTTCCCGGCCACCTACGAGCAGTACTTC; CDR3 protein: CASSFGLTFPATYEQYF
D gene: TRBD2; clone size: NA; J gene: TRBJ2-1; CDR3 length: 13; V gene: TRBV18; CDR3 DNA: TGTGCCAGCTCACCGGGACTAAACAATGAGCAGTTCTTC; CDR3 protein: CASSPGLNNEQFF
D gene: NA; clone size: NA; J gene: TRBJ1-1; CDR3 length: 13; V gene: TRBV5-1; CDR3 DNA: TGCGCCAGCAGCGTGGAACAGGGTCGGGAAGCTTTCTTT; CDR3 protein: CASSVEQGREAFF
D gene: TRBD2; clone size: NA; J gene: TRBJ2-7; CDR3 length: 16; V gene: TRBV27; CDR3 DNA: TGTGCCAGCAGTTTAACTAGCGGCGGAGGGCGCTACGAGCAGTACTTC; CDR3 protein: CASSLTSGGGRYEQYF